Listed below are T cell receptor beta chains from one sample, sequenced in a study of CD8+CD57+ T cells in acquired aplastic anemia. One entry per CDR3 protein results from TCRdb running MiXCR on the reads. The table lists a few hundred thousand distinct CDR3 sequences, approximately 51% of them singletons, with about 20% in the top ten. What was sequenced was sorted CD4+, CD8+, or CD8+CD57+ T cells (not recorded which) from PBMCs. The receptors stem from a human donor with aplastic anemia. CDR3s include the opening cysteine and the closing phenylalanine or tryptophan. The order of the fields is J gene, D gene, V gene, clone size, CDR3 protein, CDR3 DNA. D genes are given only for firm matches. Size tells how often a clone was seen (once, few, many) or the class of an expanded clone, and some rows leave it out.

j_gene: TRBJ2-1; d_gene: -; v_gene: TRBV4-1; abundance: many; CDR3aa: CASSQEGQTSSYNEQFF; CDR3nt: TGCGCCAGCAGCCAAGAAGGGCAGACGAGCTCCTACAATGAGCAGTTCTTC
j_gene: TRBJ1-2; d_gene: -; v_gene: TRBV25-1; abundance: many; CDR3aa: CASSELELSYGYTF; CDR3nt: TGTGCCAGCAGTGAATTAGAGCTCTCCTATGGCTACACCTTC
j_gene: TRBJ2-5; d_gene: -; v_gene: TRBV6-5; abundance: -; CDR3aa: CASSPVISRVSVTQYF; CDR3nt: TGTGCCAGCAGTCCAGTGATCTCCCGGGTCTCGGTGACCCAGTACTTC
j_gene: TRBJ2-7; d_gene: TRBD1; v_gene: TRBV7-9; abundance: -; CDR3aa: CASSRRVQGAYEQYF; CDR3nt: TGTGCCAGCAGCCGAAGGGTCCAGGGGGCCTACGAGCAGTACTTC
j_gene: TRBJ2-7; d_gene: -; v_gene: TRBV6-2/TRBV6-3; abundance: -; CDR3aa: CASSSPWGIETYEQYF; CDR3nt: TGTGCCAGCAGCTCACCCTGGGGAATTGAAACCTACGAGCAGTACTTC
j_gene: TRBJ1-4; d_gene: -; v_gene: TRBV4-1; abundance: many; CDR3aa: CASSPEESGAEKLFF; CDR3nt: TGCGCCAGCAGCCCAGAAGAGTCAGGGGCTGAAAAACTGTTTTTT
j_gene: TRBJ2-2; d_gene: TRBD1; v_gene: TRBV5-1; abundance: -; CDR3aa: CASSWDRGLDTGELFF; CDR3nt: TGCGCCAGCAGCTGGGACAGGGGGTTGGACACCGGGGAGCTGTTTTTT
j_gene: TRBJ2-5; d_gene: -; v_gene: TRBV27; abundance: -; CDR3aa: CASSSGSRETQYF; CDR3nt: TGTGCCAGCTCTTCCGGTAGCAGGGAGACCCAGTACTTC
j_gene: TRBJ1-6; d_gene: -; v_gene: TRBV10-3; abundance: -; CDR3aa: CAISDREGNSPLHF; CDR3nt: TGTGCCATCAGTGACAGGGAGGGTAATTCACCCCTCCACTTT
j_gene: TRBJ2-5; d_gene: -; v_gene: TRBV20-1; abundance: many; CDR3aa: CSASSGRETQYF; CDR3nt: TGCAGTGCTAGCAGTGGGAGGGAGACCCAGTACTTC
j_gene: TRBJ2-5; d_gene: -; v_gene: TRBV24-1; abundance: once; CDR3aa: CATSDPVSRETQYF; CDR3nt: TGTGCCACCAGTGACCCAGTAAGTCGGGAGACCCAGTACTTC
j_gene: TRBJ1-3; d_gene: -; v_gene: TRBV5-1; abundance: many; CDR3aa: CASSLLGGSGNTIYF; CDR3nt: TGCGCCAGCAGCTTGTTGGGGGGCTCTGGAAACACCATATATTTT
j_gene: TRBJ2-3; d_gene: TRBD2; v_gene: TRBV9; abundance: many; CDR3aa: CASSVLAGGRPSTDTQYF; CDR3nt: TGTGCCAGCAGCGTACTAGCGGGGGGGCGGCCTAGCACAGATACGCAGTATTTT
j_gene: TRBJ1-1; d_gene: -; v_gene: TRBV19; abundance: many; CDR3aa: CASNPGTGNTEAFF; CDR3nt: TGTGCCAGTAACCCGGGTACAGGGAACACTGAAGCTTTCTTT
j_gene: TRBJ1-6; d_gene: -; v_gene: TRBV20-1; abundance: -; CDR3aa: CSARVGVSPLHF; CDR3nt: TGCAGTGCTAGAGTCGGGGTGTCACCCCTCCACTTT
j_gene: TRBJ1-2; d_gene: TRBD1; v_gene: TRBV12-3/TRBV12-4; abundance: many; CDR3aa: CASRGQGYGYTF; CDR3nt: TGTGCCAGTAGGGGACAGGGTTATGGCTACACCTTC
j_gene: TRBJ2-5; d_gene: -; v_gene: TRBV9; abundance: many; CDR3aa: CASSVKGGQETQYF; CDR3nt: TGTGCCAGCAGCGTAAAGGGAGGCCAAGAGACCCAGTACTTC
j_gene: TRBJ1-2; d_gene: -; v_gene: TRBV6-4; abundance: many; CDR3aa: CASSSGGAGEDGYTF; CDR3nt: TGTGCCAGCAGTTCGGGGGGCGCGGGAGAGGATGGCTACACCTTC
j_gene: TRBJ2-3; d_gene: -; v_gene: TRBV5-1; abundance: many; CDR3aa: CASSLPSDTQYF; CDR3nt: TGCGCCAGCAGCTTGCCGAGTGATACGCAGTATTTT
j_gene: TRBJ1-1; d_gene: -; v_gene: TRBV7-6; abundance: many; CDR3aa: CASSPQGKVMNTEAFF; CDR3nt: TGTGCCAGCAGCCCTCAGGGTAAAGTAATGAACACTGAAGCTTTCTTT
j_gene: TRBJ1-4; d_gene: -; v_gene: TRBV5-5; abundance: many; CDR3aa: CASKEGRTIEKLFF; CDR3nt: TGTGCCAGCAAGGAGGGCAGAACGATAGAAAAACTGTTTTTT
j_gene: TRBJ2-5; d_gene: TRBD1; v_gene: TRBV18; abundance: -; CDR3aa: CASSPDRGRQETQYF; CDR3nt: TGTGCCAGCTCACCGGACAGGGGAAGACAAGAGACCCAGTACTTC
j_gene: TRBJ2-7; d_gene: -; v_gene: TRBV10-3; abundance: -; CDR3aa: CAIRLGSSYEQYF; CDR3nt: TGTGCCATCAGGCTAGGGAGCTCCTACGAGCAGTACTTC
j_gene: TRBJ2-3; d_gene: TRBD1; v_gene: TRBV5-1; abundance: few; CDR3aa: CASSSQLGQGRTDTQYF; CDR3nt: TGCGCCAGCAGCTCCCAATTAGGACAGGGGCGCACAGATACGCAGTATTTT
j_gene: TRBJ1-1; d_gene: TRBD1; v_gene: TRBV10-1; abundance: many; CDR3aa: CASSSQGGDTEAFF; CDR3nt: TGCGCCAGCAGCTCACAGGGGGGAGACACTGAAGCTTTCTTT
j_gene: TRBJ1-1; d_gene: TRBD1; v_gene: TRBV11-1; abundance: many; CDR3aa: CASSSGTGLGMNTEAFF; CDR3nt: TGTGCCAGCAGCTCGGGGACAGGGTTGGGGATGAACACTGAAGCTTTCTTT
j_gene: TRBJ2-7; d_gene: TRBD1; v_gene: TRBV5-1; abundance: many; CDR3aa: CASSLGQAILYEQYF; CDR3nt: TGCGCCAGCAGCCTGGGACAGGCGATACTCTACGAGCAGTACTTC
j_gene: TRBJ2-7; d_gene: TRBD1; v_gene: TRBV7-6; abundance: -; CDR3aa: CASSHARGQAYEQYF; CDR3nt: TGTGCCAGCAGCCATGCCCGGGGACAGGCCTACGAGCAGTACTTC
j_gene: TRBJ2-7; d_gene: -; v_gene: TRBV7-8; abundance: few; CDR3aa: CASSLSGESSYEQYF; CDR3nt: TGTGCCAGCAGCTTATCGGGGGAGTCGTCTTACGAGCAGTACTTC
j_gene: TRBJ1-2; d_gene: -; v_gene: TRBV7-9; abundance: -; CDR3aa: CASSLVDAAYGYTF; CDR3nt: TGTGCCAGCAGCTTAGTAGACGCAGCCTATGGCTACACCTTC
j_gene: TRBJ1-4; d_gene: -; v_gene: TRBV2; abundance: many; CDR3aa: CASSSHRLTNEKLFF; CDR3nt: TGTGCCAGCAGTTCCCACAGGCTAACTAATGAAAAACTGTTTTTT
j_gene: TRBJ2-5; d_gene: TRBD2; v_gene: TRBV7-8; abundance: -; CDR3aa: CASSRGTTGGYQETQYF; CDR3nt: TGTGCCAGCAGCCGGGGGACTACCGGGGGGTACCAAGAGACCCAGTACTTC
j_gene: TRBJ1-1; d_gene: -; v_gene: TRBV5-6; abundance: many; CDR3aa: CASSQGSGYTEAFF; CDR3nt: TGTGCCAGCAGCCAGGGATCGGGGTACACTGAAGCTTTCTTT
j_gene: TRBJ2-1; d_gene: -; v_gene: TRBV5-4; abundance: many; CDR3aa: CASSLDLAGANEQFF; CDR3nt: TGTGCCAGCAGCTTGGATCTAGCCGGGGCCAATGAGCAGTTCTTC
j_gene: TRBJ1-6; d_gene: -; v_gene: TRBV10-3; abundance: -; CDR3aa: CASSGKGTAGPSKRLPLHF; CDR3nt: TGTGCCAGCAGTGGAAAAGGGACTGCAGGCCCCTCTAAGCGTCTACCCCTCCACTTT
j_gene: TRBJ2-3; d_gene: TRBD2; v_gene: TRBV19; abundance: -; CDR3aa: CASRAGRSDKAGGQSDTQYF; CDR3nt: TGTGCCAGTAGGGCCGGGCGGTCAGATAAAGCGGGGGGGCAGTCAGATACGCAGTATTTT
j_gene: TRBJ1-4; d_gene: TRBD1; v_gene: TRBV19; abundance: many; CDR3aa: CASSPRQGVSEKLFF; CDR3nt: TGTGCCAGTAGTCCGAGACAGGGGGTCTCCGAAAAACTGTTTTTT
j_gene: TRBJ2-1; d_gene: -; v_gene: TRBV20-1; abundance: many; CDR3aa: CSAYPGGASYNEQFF; CDR3nt: TGCAGTGCTTACCCAGGGGGGGCCTCCTACAATGAGCAGTTCTTC
j_gene: TRBJ2-7; d_gene: TRBD1; v_gene: TRBV7-3; abundance: -; CDR3aa: CVSSLGSGQSYEQYF; CDR3nt: TGTGTCAGCAGCTTGGGGTCGGGACAGTCCTACGAGCAGTACTTC